The source of this TCR beta chain is a study of CD8+ T cells in alopecia areata. Findings of the study overall: Having one nonresponder leaves uncertain how baseline CD8+ expansion relates to response.

Treatment in this sample: oral pan-JAK inhibitor, 5-10 mg twice daily. Turning to this clone: Its antigen remains unidentified.

As the sequencing template, cDNA was produced by extracting RNA and reverse transcribing it. The assay was immunoSEQ multiplex PCR, and TCRdb's table has in-frame clones only and misses some. In the table there are 90,000 to 120,000 clones, 84% of which are singletons. The TCR comes from a human donor with alopecia areata. Source: CD8+ T cells sorted from blood, taken at week 24, from a patient treated with tofacitinib.

CDR3 residues: CASSATSTGWGSYEQYF. For the CDR3, the DNA is TGTGCCAGTAGCGCTACTTCAACAGGGTGGGGGTCCTACGAGCAGTACTTC. The chain has TRBV19 and TRBJ2-7; a weak D match, TRBD1 (6 bases). Trimming shortened V by 6 bases and J by 1 base, and 22 bases separated the two germline ends. Germline values: CDR1 LNHDA, CDR2 SQIVND (reference sequence). The CDR3 contains 17 residues.